This is a list of T cell receptor beta chains from one sample in a study of OX40 agonist ivuxolimab in advanced cancers. Clones were read by immunoSEQ multiplex PCR, and TCRdb kept only the in-frame ones, dropping some. This table has 35,000 to 50,000 clones, about 90% appearing once. Source: CD4+ or CD8+ T cells sorted from blood, taken in a trial of the OX40 agonist ivuxolimab. The receptors here all came from an adult with an advanced solid tumor such as melanoma, head and neck, liver or kidney cancer. The CDR3 runs from the conserved cysteine through the conserved F or W. A D gene is named only where the DNA matches it firmly. Part of the rows lack a size; the others show once, few, many or a class for expanded clones.

clone_size j_call d_call v_call cdr3_aa cdr3_nt
. TRBJ2-7 TRBD2 TRBV6-1 CASSVAGVVYEQYF TGTGCCAGCAGTGTGGCGGGAGTGGTCTACGAGCAGTACTTC
. TRBJ1-3 TRBD1 TRBV9 CASSAIGQGSGNTIYF TGTGCCAGCAGCGCGATAGGACAGGGTTCTGGAAACACCATATATTTT
. TRBJ1-1 . TRBV19 CASSIGAASSTEAFF TGTGCCAGTAGTATCGGGGCAGCGTCTTCCACTGAAGCTTTCTTT
. TRBJ2-3 . TRBV28 CASSSTAQVTQYF TGTGCCAGCAGTTCGACAGCGCAGGTTACGCAGTATTTT
. TRBJ1-5 TRBD1 TRBV19 CASSPGQANQPQHF TGTGCCAGTAGCCCCGGACAGGCCAATCAGCCCCAGCATTTT
. TRBJ2-7 . TRBV19 CASSPRGFYEQYF TGTGCCAGTAGCCCCCGGGGCTTCTACGAGCAGTACTTC
. TRBJ2-6 . TRBV11-2 CASSLAANVLTF TGTGCCAGCAGCTTAGCGGCCAACGTCCTGACTTTC
few TRBJ1-1 . TRBV5-1 CASSAFRGAETEAFF TGCGCCAGCAGCGCATTTAGAGGGGCCGAAACTGAAGCTTTCTTT
once TRBJ2-1 TRBD2 TRBV5-4 CASSPRLAGGYEQFF TGTGCCAGCAGCCCCAGACTAGCGGGAGGTTATGAGCAGTTCTTC
. TRBJ2-2 TRBD1 TRBV7-9 CASSLGGTAANTGELFF TGTGCCAGCAGCTTAGGGGGGACAGCCGCGAACACCGGGGAGCTGTTTTTT
. TRBJ1-1 . TRBV2 CASSVGGEAFF TGTGCCAGTTCTGTCGGGGGGGAAGCTTTCTTT
. TRBJ1-1 TRBD1 TRBV2 CASSGQGLEAFF TGTGCCAGCAGCGGACAGGGCCTTGAAGCTTTCTTT
. TRBJ2-5 TRBD2 TRBV19 CASSARRTSGIETQYF TGTGCCAGTAGTGCCCGCAGGACTAGCGGAATAGAGACCCAGTACTTC
. TRBJ2-7 . TRBV10-1 CASSARGANYEQYF TGCGCCAGCAGTGCTAGGGGGGCTAACTACGAGCAGTACTTC
. TRBJ1-6 . TRBV18 CASSDGTDSPLHF TGTGCCAGCTCAGATGGGACGGATTCACCCCTCCACTTT
. TRBJ2-7 . TRBV4-1 CASSQDSRSSYEQYF TGCGCCAGCAGCCAAGATAGCCGTAGCTCCTACGAGCAGTACTTC